This note documents a single T cell receptor beta chain sequence. What it binds is not known. The sample originates from a study of response to subunit inactivated influenza vaccine. Study-wide points: Few additional T cells are recruited per seasonal influenza vaccination, authors suggested.

Using its own MiXCR run on the RT-PCR reads, TCRdb lists one record per CDR3 protein. The data hold roughly 290,000 distinct CDR3 sequences, with less than 25% observed a single time. The TCR originated in a man between 50 and 69 years old who received an inactivated influenza vaccine. The material sequenced was PBMCs from blood, taken about 20 months after vaccination.

CDR3 in DNA: TGTGCCAGCAGTGAAGCGCTTGGACAGGGGGGAAGCACTGAAGCTTTCTTT. It yields the protein CASSEALGQGGSTEAFF. This chain joins TRBV2 and TRBJ1-1; 10 bases fit TRBD1. J gave up 4 bases and V 0 bases, and 8 bases lay outside the gene matches. The germline V gene encodes CDR1 SNHLY and CDR2 FYNNEI. The CDR3 has 17 residues. The full variable domain, in which reference TRBV2 and TRBJ1-1 provide the parts outside the CDR3, is EPEVTQTPSHQVTQMGQEVILRCVPISNHLYFYWYRQILGQKVEFLVSFYNNEISEKSEIFDDQFSVERPDGSNFTLKIRSTKLEDSAMYFCASSEALGQGGSTEAFFGQGTRLTVV.